The present T cell receptor (beta chain) was sequenced within a study of CD8 T cells in Susac syndrome. Random hexamers served to reverse transcribe roughly 0.45 to 1 ug RNA. An immunoSEQ multiplex PCR generated amplified TCR beta CDR3 products spanning 54 Vbeta and 13 Jbeta. TCRdb fed the immunoSEQ multiplex PCR reads into MiXCR, producing one record per CDR3 protein. The table records 400,000 to 550,000 distinct CDR3 sequences, 75% to 90% of them present only once. The CDR3 has 12 amino acids. The V and J ends lost 1 base and 8 bases respectively, with 8 bases between them. It was negative isolation that provided the CD8+ and CD4+ T cells, whereas TEMRA cells were enriched by FACS.

The source material was CD8+ T cells from PBMCs. V usage is TRBV12-3 or TRBV12-4 and J usage is TRBJ1-2, with no clear D. The TCR comes from a human donor with multiple sclerosis. For the CDR3, the DNA is TGTGCCAGCAGTTTAGGACAAGCGGGCTACACCTTC. The encoded protein is CASSLGQAGYTF.